A selection of T cell receptor beta chains follows, all from one sample in a study of CXCR3-negative and CXCR3-positive naive CD8 T cells. For each CDR3 protein, TCRdb gives one entry from its re-call of the 5' RACE reads, without DNA. The sample table includes around 140,000 distinct CDR3 sequences. Sequencing used naive CXCR3+ CD8+ T cells from blood. These receptor sequences come from a human donor in good health. Some clones in this sample may be carry-over from other donors' samples. CDR3s include the opening cysteine and the closing phenylalanine or tryptophan. Each record gives: J gene, V gene, CDR3 protein.

TRBJ2-1 TRBV5-6 CASSLLVSASGSYNEQFF
TRBJ2-7 TRBV20-1 CSARVASSYEQYF
TRBJ2-7 TRBV9 CASSVGGSGGSTYEQYF
TRBJ2-3 TRBV5-6 CASSPYPPDTQYF
TRBJ1-2 TRBV28 CASSYSSSYTF
TRBJ2-6 TRBV10-3 CAIRGGTGANVLTF
TRBJ2-5 TRBV5-1 CASSLGGARDQETQYF
TRBJ1-1 TRBV5-1 CASTNPVGGTEAFF
TRBJ1-4 TRBV2 CASVTVGTGNEKLFF
TRBJ1-1 TRBV7-9 CASSLITEAFF
TRBJ2-1 TRBV7-9 CASSRPSSYNEQFF
TRBJ2-7 TRBV5-1 CASSLNKDRPSSYEQYF
TRBJ2-7 TRBV9 CASSVGGEYEQYF
TRBJ2-7 TRBV7-8 CASSPESAGTFYEQYF
TRBJ2-7 TRBV29-1 CSVRAGLSYEQYF
TRBJ2-2 TRBV11-2 CASSLSKGANTGELFF
TRBJ2-7 TRBV29-1 CSVEYKASGAYEQYF
TRBJ2-2 TRBV30 CALPGQGFTGELFF
TRBJ2-7 TRBV6-2/TRBV6-3 CASSYSTHEQYF
TRBJ2-5 TRBV15 CATSRDARETQYF
TRBJ2-3 TRBV12-3/TRBV12-4 CASSSRLWDTDTQYF
TRBJ2-3 TRBV7-9 CASSPLIRGRAALVDTQYF
TRBJ2-1 TRBV6-4 CASSEAGSSYNEQFF